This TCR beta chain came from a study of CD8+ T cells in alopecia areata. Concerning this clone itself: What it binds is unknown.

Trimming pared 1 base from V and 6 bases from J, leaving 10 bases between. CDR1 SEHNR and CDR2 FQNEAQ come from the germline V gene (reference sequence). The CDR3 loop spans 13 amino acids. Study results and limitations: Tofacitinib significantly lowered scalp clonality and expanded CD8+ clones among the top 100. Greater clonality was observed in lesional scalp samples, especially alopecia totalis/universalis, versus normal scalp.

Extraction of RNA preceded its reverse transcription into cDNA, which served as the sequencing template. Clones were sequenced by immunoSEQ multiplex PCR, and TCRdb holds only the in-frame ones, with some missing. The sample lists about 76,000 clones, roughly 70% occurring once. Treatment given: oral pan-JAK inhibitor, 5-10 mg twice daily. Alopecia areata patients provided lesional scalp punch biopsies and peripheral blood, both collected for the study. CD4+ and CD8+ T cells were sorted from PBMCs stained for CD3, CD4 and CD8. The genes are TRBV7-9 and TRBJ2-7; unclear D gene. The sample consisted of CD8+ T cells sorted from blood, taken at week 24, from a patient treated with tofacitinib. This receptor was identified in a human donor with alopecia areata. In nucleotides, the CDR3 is TGTGCCAGCAGCTTAGATGTCCACCCCGAGCAGTACTTC. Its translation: CASSLDVHPEQYF. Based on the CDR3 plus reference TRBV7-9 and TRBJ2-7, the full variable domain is DTGVSQNPRHKITKRGQNVTFRCDPISEHNRLYWYRQTLGQGPEFLTYFQNEAQLEKSRLLSDRFSAERPKGSFSTLEIQRTEQGDSAMYLCASSLDVHPEQYFGPGTRLTVT.